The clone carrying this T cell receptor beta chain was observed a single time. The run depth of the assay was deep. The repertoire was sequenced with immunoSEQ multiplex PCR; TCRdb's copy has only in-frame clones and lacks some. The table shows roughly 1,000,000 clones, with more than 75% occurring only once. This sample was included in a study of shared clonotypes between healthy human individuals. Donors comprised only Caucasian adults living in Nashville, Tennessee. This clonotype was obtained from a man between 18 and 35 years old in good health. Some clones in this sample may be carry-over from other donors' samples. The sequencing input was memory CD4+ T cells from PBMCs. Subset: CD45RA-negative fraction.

The CDR3 DNA is TGTGCCAGCAGCACCCGGCAGGGTATCACCATATATTTT. Residues: CASSTRQGITIYF. The chain carries TRBV11-2 and TRBJ1-3; D may be TRBD1 (5 bases). V lost 5 bases, J lost 9 bases, and 14 bases lay in between. Germline V gene sequence: CDR1 SGHAT, CDR2 FQNNGV. The CDR3 covers 13 residues.